Included here is one TCR beta chain sequence, with context. This entry belongs to a study of blood T cell repertoires in COVID-19. In the original analysis: The authors estimated nucleated cell counts from reference gene primer amplification. The assay was immunoSEQ multiplex PCR, and TCRdb's table has in-frame clones only and misses some. Clone size and V and J calls were adopted from that table, with D and trimming inferred from the DNA. This table holds roughly 160,000 clones, approximately 88% found once. Which cohort a participant joined came from the clinical history participants gave. This clonotype was obtained from a woman between 55 and 75 years old who had recovered from COVID-19. The sequenced sample consisted of PBMCs or T cells enriched from blood (not recorded which).

CDR3 sequence (DNA): TGTGCCAGCAGTCCCTTCCCGGGACACCGGGCGGCCGGGGAGCTGTTTTTT. This translates into CASSPFPGHRAAGELFF. This sequence joins TRBV2 and TRBJ2-2, with D perhaps TRBD1 (6 bases). V lost 5 bases to trimming and J lost 6 bases, with 22 bases between them. The CDR3 spans 17 residues. Germline assignment: CDR1 SNHLY and CDR2 FYNNEI.